The 23 T cell receptor beta chains in this list originate from one sample, sequenced in a study of regulatory T cells in long-lasting Graves disease. To make TCR beta libraries, researchers used iRepertoire HTBI primers and Arm-PCR of CDR3 regions. One entry per CDR3 protein results from TCRdb running MiXCR on the multiplex PCR reads. Of hundreds of thousands of distinct CDR3 sequences in the sample, approximately 15% were seen once. Noted time point: newly diagnosed GD, antithyroid drugs for less than 3 months. TCR sequences were obtained from RNA taken from PBMCs. These data also formed part of another study, on T cells in Graves' hyperthyroidism and ophthalmopathy.

Source: peripheral blood mononuclear cells (PBMCs), taken at new diagnosis, from a patient treated with antithyroid drugs. The receptors stem from a man aged 40-49 years with Graves disease.

This clonotype was seen a handful of times. V and J are TRBV7-9 and TRBJ2-3, with 9 bases fitting TRBD2. The J call may be mistaken, given a closer DNA end match to TRBJ2-1. This CDR3 region has 15 residues. Germline V gene data show CDR1 as SEHNR and CDR2 as FQNEAQ (reference sequence). The CDR3 DNA sequence: TGTGCCAGCAGCTTAAGGGCTAGCGGGATTGGGGAGCAGTTCTTC. It yields the protein CASSLRASGIGEQFF.

At least ten counts were recorded for this clonotype. The V and J genes are TRBV9 and TRBJ1-1; 7 nucleotides align to TRBD1. CDR3 size: 16 residues. The V gene end was trimmed by 0 bases and the J gene end by 4 bases; junction bases not matched to a gene: 9. The germline CDR1 and CDR2 sequences are SGDLS and YYNGEE. The CDR3 sequence: CASSVGVGGLSTEAFF. CDR3 nucleotides: TGTGCCAGCAGCGTAGGTGTAGGGGGCTTAAGCACTGAAGCTTTCTTT.

The chain links TRBV4-1 to TRBJ1-4; possibly TRBD1 for D (5 bases). The CDR3 spans 14 residues. V gave up 4 bases and J gave up 5 bases, with 11 bases separating them. Germline V gives CDR1 MGHRA, CDR2 YSYEKL. The CDR3 region is CASSRGRLNEKLFF. CDR3 nucleotides: TGCGCCAGCAGCCGGGGACGGCTCAATGAAAAACTGTTTTTT.

This clonotype has a handful of counts. The CDR3 loop reads CASSRTPQGAQYF. The CDR3 DNA follows: TGTGCCAGCAGCCGAACCCCCCAGGGTGCGCAGTATTTT. The V and J genes are TRBV12-3 or TRBV12-4 and TRBJ2-3; possible D gene TRBD1, 5 bases. V was pared by 6 bases and J by 10 bases, with 17 bases between. The CDR3 length is 13 residues.

This clonotype came up a few times. The chain couples TRBV28 to TRBJ1-1; D ambiguous. This CDR3 has 12 amino acids. CDR1 and CDR2 from the germline V gene are MDHEN and SYDVKM. V lost 4 bases and J lost 2, with 5 bases in between. The CDR3 loop reads CASSYFNTEAFF. DNA for the CDR3: TGTGCCAGCAGTTATTTTAACACTGAAGCTTTCTTT.

This clonotype was detected a few times. The chain links TRBV5-1 to TRBJ2-2; a possible D gene is TRBD2 (5 bases). The CDR3 runs 15 residues. Germline loops: CDR1 SGHRS, CDR2 YFSETQ. V was shortened by 4 bases and J by 0 bases, with 10 bases between the two germline ends. In nucleotides, the CDR3 is TGCGCCAGCAGCCCCGGGATGGCGAACACCGGGGAGCTGTTTTTT. Translated, it gives CASSPGMANTGELFF.

The chain couples TRBV18 to TRBJ2-1, with 9 bases fitting TRBD1. The CDR3 length is 15 residues. J was trimmed by 10 bases and V by 5 bases; bases with no gene match: 12. Germline CDR1 and CDR2: KGHSH and LQKENI. The CDR3 is CASSGQGRTRNEQFF. CDR3 nucleotides: TGTGCCAGCTCAGGACAGGGGCGAACCCGAAACGAGCAGTTCTTC.

In DNA form, the CDR3 reads TGTGCCAGTAGTATAGGCGGGGGGGCCGCCTACGAGCAGTACTTC. Its translation is CASSIGGGAAYEQYF. This chain joins TRBV19 and TRBJ2-5; 9 bases match TRBD2. The assigned J gene may be wrong: the sequence end matches TRBJ2-7 better. From germline, CDR1 is LNHDA and CDR2 SQIVND (reference sequence). The CDR3 sequence is 15 residues long.

This clonotype was seen only a few times. A much larger clone lies a single base off, so this may be a read error. V and J are TRBV28 and TRBJ2-5; perhaps TRBD1 as D (5 bases). The CDR3 contains 17 residues. With 7 bases removed from V and 5 bases from J, the gap between germline ends came to 26 bases. Germline loops: CDR1 MDHEN, CDR2 SYDVKM. DNA of the CDR3: TGTGCCAGCACCCCCCTCCTCTCCGGCTGGGGCGTGGAGACCCAGTACTTC. The encoded protein is CASTPLLSGWGVETQYF.

This clonotype was detected many times. The V call is TRBV29-1, the J call TRBJ2-3; D is ambiguous. Germline V CDR1 and CDR2: SQVTM, ANQGSEA. Between the trimmed V and J ends, which lost 4 bases and 5 bases, there was a span of 7 bases. The CDR3 consists of 11 residues. The DNA of the CDR3 is TGCAGCGTTGGGCAGAGAGATACGCAGTATTTT. It specifies CSVGQRDTQYF.

In its sample, this clonotype was seen a few times. V and J are TRBV5-4 and TRBJ2-3, with 7 bases fitting TRBD1. The length of the CDR3 is 15 residues. The J segment lost 1 base and the V segment lost 7 bases, leaving 9 bases of the junction unmatched. Germline V gives CDR1 SGHNT, CDR2 YYREEE (reference sequence). DNA of the CDR3: TGTGCCAGCTGTGACAGGGCGCTTGGCACAGATACGCAGTATTTT. This encodes CASCDRALGTDTQYF. The full variable domain, with the rest looked up from reference TRBV5-4 and TRBJ2-3, is ETGVTQSPTHLIKTRGQQVTLRCSSQSGHNTVSWYQQALGQGPQFIFQYYREEENGRGNFPPRFSGLQFPNYSSELNVNALELDDSALYLCASCDRALGTDTQYFGPGTRLTVL.

With respect to this clonotype: A far larger clone is one nucleotide away, so this likely arose from a read error. CDR3: CASTPGHASDTQHF. DNA for the CDR3: TGTGCCAGCACCCCGGGGCATGCGTCAGATACGCAGCATTTT. The chain employs TRBV11-3 and TRBJ2-3; a possible D gene is TRBD1 (5 bases). The end of the DNA is better explained by TRBJ1-5, so the J call may be wrong. CDR3 length equals 14 residues. Looked up from germline, CDR1 is SGHNT and CDR2 is YENEEA.

The chain recombines TRBV7-6 with TRBJ2-3; a weak D match, TRBD2 (6 bases). Trimming took 4 bases from V and 4 from J, leaving 12 bases between them. CDR1 is SGHVS and CDR2 is FNYEAQ in the germline V gene. The length of the CDR3 is 14 residues. CDR3 sequence reads: CASSSGVGADTQYF. DNA of the CDR3: TGTGCCAGCAGCTCGGGGGTAGGGGCAGATACGCAGTATTTT. Together with reference TRBV7-6 and TRBJ2-3, the CDR3 gives the full variable domain: GAGVSQSPRYKVTKRGQDVALRCDPISGHVSLYWYRQALGQGPEFLTYFNYEAQQDKSGLPNDRFSAERPEGSISTLTIQRTEQRDSAMYRCASSSGVGADTQYFGPGTRLTVL.

Only a few counts were recorded for this clonotype. V and J are TRBV5-6 and TRBJ2-1; the D gene is possibly TRBD1 (5 bases). V lost 5 bases, J lost 3 bases, and 15 bases lay in between. Germline V gives CDR1 SGHDT, CDR2 YYEEEE. The CDR3 covers 15 residues. CDR3 region: CASSRGWGIYNEQFF. CDR3 sequence (DNA): TGTGCCAGCAGTAGGGGATGGGGTATCTACAATGAGCAGTTCTTC.

The chain is built from TRBV24-1 and TRBJ1-1; D is undetermined. The germline V gene encodes CDR1 KGHDR and CDR2 SFDVKD. Between the trimmed V and J ends, which lost 4 bases and 6 bases, there was a span of 11 bases. CDR3 length: 13 residues. The CDR3 sequence: CATSDSGRSEAFF. The CDR3, as DNA: TGTGCCACCAGTGACTCCGGACGCTCTGAAGCTTTCTTT.

The CDR3 sequence is CATSSGGYEQYF. Here the CDR3 DNA reads TGTGCCACCTCTAGCGGGGGGTACGAGCAGTACTTC. J is TRBJ2-7 and V is TRBV24-1; 11 bases are a match to TRBD2. CDR1 is KGHDR and CDR2 is SFDVKD in the germline V gene. The CDR3 extends over 12 amino acids. V gave up 9 bases and J gave up 4 bases; unmatched junction bases: 1.

The V and J genes are TRBV19 and TRBJ2-2; 8 bases are shared with TRBD1. CDR3 length: 16 residues. Trimming removed 6 bases from V and 5 bases from J; junction bases left unmatched: 11. Germline V gene data show CDR1 as LNHDA and CDR2 as SQIVND (reference sequence). In nucleotides, the CDR3 is TGTGCCAGTAGCCGAGGGTGGACAGGGTGGACCGGGGAGCTGTTTTTT. Translated: CASSRGWTGWTGELFF.

This clonotype was counted only a few times. The chain is built from TRBV11-2 and TRBJ2-7; no definite D call. The CDR3 sequence is 13 residues long. The V and J ends lost 5 bases and 0 bases respectively, with 8 bases between them. The V gene's germline CDR1 is SGHAT and CDR2 FQNNGV. The DNA for the CDR3 is TGTGCCAGCAGCGTGGGGTTCTCCTACGAGCAGTACTTC. Its protein is CASSVGFSYEQYF.

This clonotype was observed a few times. The chain employs TRBV19 and TRBJ2-2, with 8 nucleotides matching TRBD1. CDR1 LNHDA and CDR2 SQIVND come from the germline V gene (reference sequence). Trimming cost V 3 bases and J 7 bases; bases outside gene matches: 7. The CDR3 is made up of 15 amino acids. In DNA form, the CDR3 reads TGTGCCAGTAGTATCGACAGGGGAATGGGCGGGGAGCTGTTTTTT. It is translated as CASSIDRGMGGELFF. The full variable domain, rest sourced from reference TRBV19 and TRBJ2-2, is DGGITQSPKYLFRKEGQNVTLSCEQNLNHDAMYWYRQDPGQGLRLIYYSQIVNDFQKGDIAEGYSVSREKKESFPLTVTSAQKNPTAFYLCASSIDRGMGGELFFGEGSRLTVL.

This clonotype was found many times. This chain links TRBV2 with TRBJ1-4; the D is unclear. V gave up 5 bases and J gave up 8 bases, with 21 bases separating them. This CDR3 has 16 residues. Germline lookup yields CDR1 SNHLY and CDR2 FYNNEI. In nucleotides, the CDR3 is TGTGCCAGCAGTCCTCAACGACCGATTTATTCGGAAAAACTGTTTTTT. This codes for CASSPQRPIYSEKLFF.

In this sample, this clonotype turned up many times. J is TRBJ2-3 and V is TRBV5-1; D gene ambiguous. The CDR3 is 14 residues long. Germline CDR1 SGHRS, CDR2 YFSETQ. V lost 6 bases and J 6 bases, leaving 17 bases between the germline ends. In DNA form, the CDR3 reads TGCGCCAGCACTATGGGCGACCCATCGGATACGCAGTATTTT. Its protein product is CASTMGDPSDTQYF.

This clonotype occurred many times. CDR3 sequence: CSARDEQTTYEQYF. Written as DNA, the CDR3 is TGCAGTGCTAGAGATGAACAGACTACCTACGAGCAGTACTTC. The rearrangement uses TRBV20-1 and TRBJ2-7; D might be TRBD2 (5 bases). V dropped 0 bases and J dropped 2 bases, with 11 bases sitting between them. The CDR3 loop spans 14 amino acids. Germline CDR1 and CDR2: DFQATT and SNEGSKA (reference sequence).

This clonotype was recorded at least ten times. The chain links TRBV6-5 to TRBJ2-7; possible D gene TRBD2, 5 bases. Germline lookup yields CDR1 MNHEY and CDR2 SVGAGI. V gave up 2 bases and J gave up 3 bases, with 8 bases separating them. The CDR3 has 13 residues. The CDR3 is CASSYPGLYEQYF. Here the CDR3 DNA reads TGTGCCAGCAGTTACCCCGGACTCTACGAGCAGTACTTC.